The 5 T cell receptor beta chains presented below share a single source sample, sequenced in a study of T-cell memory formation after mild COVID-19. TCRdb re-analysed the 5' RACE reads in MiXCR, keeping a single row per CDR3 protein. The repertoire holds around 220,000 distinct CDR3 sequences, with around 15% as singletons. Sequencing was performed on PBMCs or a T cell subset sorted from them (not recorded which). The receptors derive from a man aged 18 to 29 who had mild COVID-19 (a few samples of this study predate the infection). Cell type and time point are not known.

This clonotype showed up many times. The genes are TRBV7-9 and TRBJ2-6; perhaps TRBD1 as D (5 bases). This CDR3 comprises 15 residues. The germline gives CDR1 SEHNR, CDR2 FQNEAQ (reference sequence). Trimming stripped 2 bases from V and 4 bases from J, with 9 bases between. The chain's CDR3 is CASSLRGSGANVLTF. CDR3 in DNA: TGTGCCAGCAGCTTAAGGGGCTCCGGGGCCAACGTCCTGACTTTC. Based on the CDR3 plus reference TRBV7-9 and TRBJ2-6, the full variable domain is DTGVSQNPRHKITKRGQNVTFRCDPISEHNRLYWYRQTLGQGPEFLTYFQNEAQLEKSRLLSDRFSAERPKGSFSTLEIQRTEQGDSAMYLCASSLRGSGANVLTFGAGSRLTVL.

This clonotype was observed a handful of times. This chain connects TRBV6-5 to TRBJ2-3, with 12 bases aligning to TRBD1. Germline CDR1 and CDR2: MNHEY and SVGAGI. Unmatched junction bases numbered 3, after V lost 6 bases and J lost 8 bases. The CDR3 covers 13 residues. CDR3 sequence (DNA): TGTGCCAGCAGCCTGGGACAGGGGGCTACGCAGTATTTT. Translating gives CASSLGQGATQYF.

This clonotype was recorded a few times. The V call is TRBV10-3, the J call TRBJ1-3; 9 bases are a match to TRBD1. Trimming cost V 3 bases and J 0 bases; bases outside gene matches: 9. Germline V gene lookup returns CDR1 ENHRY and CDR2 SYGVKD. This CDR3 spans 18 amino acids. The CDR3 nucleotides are TGTGCCATCAGTGATTTATCCGGGACAGGGAGCTCTGGAAACACCATATATTTT. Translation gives CAISDLSGTGSSGNTIYF.

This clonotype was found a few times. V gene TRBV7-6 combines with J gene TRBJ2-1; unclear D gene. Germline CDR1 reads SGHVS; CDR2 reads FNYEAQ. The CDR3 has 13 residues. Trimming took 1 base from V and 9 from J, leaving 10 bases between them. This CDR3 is CASSLGQVTEQFF. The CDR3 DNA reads TGTGCCAGCAGCTTAGGGCAAGTCACTGAGCAGTTCTTC.

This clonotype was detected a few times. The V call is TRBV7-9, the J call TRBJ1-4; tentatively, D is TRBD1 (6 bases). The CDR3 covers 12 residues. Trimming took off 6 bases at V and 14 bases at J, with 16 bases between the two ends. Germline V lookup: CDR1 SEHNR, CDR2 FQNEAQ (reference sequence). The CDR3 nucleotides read TGTGCCAGCAGATCTCCGGGACATGTCCTGTTTTTT. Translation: CASRSPGHVLFF.